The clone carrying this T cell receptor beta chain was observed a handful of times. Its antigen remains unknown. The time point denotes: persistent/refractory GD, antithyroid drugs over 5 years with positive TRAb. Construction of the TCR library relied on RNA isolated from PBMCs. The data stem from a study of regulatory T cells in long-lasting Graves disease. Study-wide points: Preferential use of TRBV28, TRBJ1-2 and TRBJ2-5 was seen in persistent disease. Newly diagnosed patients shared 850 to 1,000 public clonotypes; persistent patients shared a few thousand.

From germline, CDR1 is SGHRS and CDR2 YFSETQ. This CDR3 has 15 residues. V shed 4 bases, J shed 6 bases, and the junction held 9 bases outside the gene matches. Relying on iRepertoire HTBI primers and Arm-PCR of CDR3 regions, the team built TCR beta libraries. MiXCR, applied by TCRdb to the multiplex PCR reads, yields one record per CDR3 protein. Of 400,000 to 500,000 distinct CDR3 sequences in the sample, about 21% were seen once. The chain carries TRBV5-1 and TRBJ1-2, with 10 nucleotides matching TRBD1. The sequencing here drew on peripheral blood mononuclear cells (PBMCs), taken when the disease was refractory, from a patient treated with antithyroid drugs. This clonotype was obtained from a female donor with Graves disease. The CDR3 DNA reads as TGCGCCAGCAGCGTGGGAGACAGGGGGCCTAATGGCTACACCTTC. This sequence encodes CASSVGDRGPNGYTF.